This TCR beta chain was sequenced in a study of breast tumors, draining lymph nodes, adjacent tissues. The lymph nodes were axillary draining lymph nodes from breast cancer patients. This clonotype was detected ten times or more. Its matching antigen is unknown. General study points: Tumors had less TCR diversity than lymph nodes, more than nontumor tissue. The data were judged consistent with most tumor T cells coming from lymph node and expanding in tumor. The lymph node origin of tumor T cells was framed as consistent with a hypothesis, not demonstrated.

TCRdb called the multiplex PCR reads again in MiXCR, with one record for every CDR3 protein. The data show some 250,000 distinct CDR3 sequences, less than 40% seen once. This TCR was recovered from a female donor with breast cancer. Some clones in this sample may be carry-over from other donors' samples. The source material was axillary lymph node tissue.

CDR3 region: CASSQGKGSYTF. Written as DNA, the CDR3 is TGTGCCAGCAGCCAAGGAAAGGGAAGCTACACCTTC. The chain employs TRBV3-1 and TRBJ1-2; D is unclear. The V end lost 1 base, the J end lost 9 bases, and 9 bases lay between the germline ends. CDR3 length: 12 amino acids. Germline V gene lookup returns CDR1 LGHDT and CDR2 YNNKEL (reference sequence).